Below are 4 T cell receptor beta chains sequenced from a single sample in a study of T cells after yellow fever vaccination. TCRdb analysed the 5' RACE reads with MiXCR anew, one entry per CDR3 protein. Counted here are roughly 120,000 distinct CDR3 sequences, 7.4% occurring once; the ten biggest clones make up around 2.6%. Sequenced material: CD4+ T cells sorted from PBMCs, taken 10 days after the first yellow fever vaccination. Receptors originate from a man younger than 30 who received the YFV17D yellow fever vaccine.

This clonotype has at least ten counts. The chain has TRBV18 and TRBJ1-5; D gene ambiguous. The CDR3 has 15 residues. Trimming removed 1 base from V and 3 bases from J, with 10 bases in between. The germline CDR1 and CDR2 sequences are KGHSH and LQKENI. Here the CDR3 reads CASSPQGGNNQPQHF. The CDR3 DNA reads TGTGCCAGCTCACCACAGGGTGGGAACAATCAGCCCCAGCATTTT.

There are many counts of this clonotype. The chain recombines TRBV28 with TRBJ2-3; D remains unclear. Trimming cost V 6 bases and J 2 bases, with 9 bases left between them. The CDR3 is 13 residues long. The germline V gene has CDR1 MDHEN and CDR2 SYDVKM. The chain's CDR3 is CASSPSVTDTQYF. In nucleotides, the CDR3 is TGTGCCAGCAGCCCTTCGGTCACAGATACGCAGTATTTT.

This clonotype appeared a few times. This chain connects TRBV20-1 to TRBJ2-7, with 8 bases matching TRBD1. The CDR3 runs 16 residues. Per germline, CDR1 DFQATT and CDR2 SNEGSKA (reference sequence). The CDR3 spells CCASFQDRVRKWEQYV. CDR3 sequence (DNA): TGCTGTGCTAGCTTCCAGGACAGGGTCCGCAAGTGGGAGCAGTACGTC.

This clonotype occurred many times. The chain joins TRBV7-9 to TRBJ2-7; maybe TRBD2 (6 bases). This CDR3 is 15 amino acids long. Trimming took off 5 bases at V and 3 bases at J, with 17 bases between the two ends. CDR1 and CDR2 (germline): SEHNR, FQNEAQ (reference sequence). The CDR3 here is CASSPKLAKGYEQYF. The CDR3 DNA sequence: TGTGCCAGCAGCCCGAAACTAGCTAAAGGCTACGAGCAGTACTTC.